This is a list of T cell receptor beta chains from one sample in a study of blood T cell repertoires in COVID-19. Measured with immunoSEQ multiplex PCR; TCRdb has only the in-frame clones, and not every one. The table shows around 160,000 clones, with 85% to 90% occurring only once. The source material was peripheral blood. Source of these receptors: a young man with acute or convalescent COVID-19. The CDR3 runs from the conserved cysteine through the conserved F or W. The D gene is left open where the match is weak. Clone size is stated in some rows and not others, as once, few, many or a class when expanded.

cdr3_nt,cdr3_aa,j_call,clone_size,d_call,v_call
TGTGCCAGCAGTGCCATGAGCCCAACTAATGAAAAACTGTTTTTT,CASSAMSPTNEKLFF,TRBJ1-4,.,.,TRBV2
TGTGCCAGCAGCTTAGCCTGGACAGGTTTAGTGGACACCATATATTTT,CASSLAWTGLVDTIYF,TRBJ1-3,few,TRBD1,TRBV7-9
TGCGCCAGCAGCTTTTCTGCCGCGGACAGGGTATTTGAAAAACTGTTTTTT,CASSFSAADRVFEKLFF,TRBJ1-4,few,TRBD1,TRBV5-1
TGCGCCAGCAGGTGGGAGGGTATCTACAATGAGCAGTTCTTC,CASRWEGIYNEQFF,TRBJ2-1,.,TRBD2,TRBV5-1
TGTGCCAGCAGCCCTGCCGGGGGCAATGAGCAGTTCTTC,CASSPAGGNEQFF,TRBJ2-1,.,.,TRBV7-8
TGTGCCAGCAGCTTCGGGACAGGGTACACAGATACGCAGTATTTT,CASSFGTGYTDTQYF,TRBJ2-3,.,TRBD1,TRBV5-6
TGTGCCAGCAGCCTTAATTCCCGCATTCAGTACTTC,CASSLNSRIQYF,TRBJ2-4,.,.,TRBV7-2
TGTGCCAGCAGCTTCAGTCCAGGAAGAGAGCAGTTCTTC,CASSFSPGREQFF,TRBJ2-1,.,.,TRBV7-2
TGTGCCAGTAGTACCCAACCGGGACAGCTTTATAGCAATCAGCCCCAGCATTTT,CASSTQPGQLYSNQPQHF,TRBJ1-5,.,TRBD1,TRBV19
TGCGCCAGCAGCAATGGACGCGGGCAAGCTTTCTTT,CASSNGRGQAFF,TRBJ1-1,once,.,TRBV10-1
TGTGCCAGCAGCTTGGAACTAGCGGGGGGGCCGATAGATACGCAGTATTTT,CASSLELAGGPIDTQYF,TRBJ2-3,.,TRBD2,TRBV5-5
TGTGCCAGTAGTATAGTACCAGGCAGGAACCAAGAGACCCAGTACTTC,CASSIVPGRNQETQYF,TRBJ2-5,.,.,TRBV19
TGTGCCAGCAGTTACGGGACAGGCATAATGAACACTGAAGCTTTCTTT,CASSYGTGIMNTEAFF,TRBJ1-1,.,TRBD1,TRBV6-6
TGCGCCAGCAGCACCCTAACAGGGGTTACTGAAGCTTTCTTT,CASSTLTGVTEAFF,TRBJ1-1,once,TRBD1,TRBV5-1
TGCGCCAGCAGCCAAACCGGGACTGAAGCTTTCTTT,CASSQTGTEAFF,TRBJ1-1,.,.,TRBV4-1
TGTGCCAGCAGTCCACAGGGCTATGAGCAGTTCTTC,CASSPQGYEQFF,TRBJ2-1,.,.,TRBV6-6
TGCGCCAGCAGCCAAGTCGGGGTACCCACAGATACGCAGTATTTT,CASSQVGVPTDTQYF,TRBJ2-3,.,.,TRBV4-1
TGCGCCAGCAGCTTGGATGGGACAGGGGATGGCTACACCTTC,CASSLDGTGDGYTF,TRBJ1-2,.,TRBD1,TRBV5-1